A single T cell receptor beta chain is shown here with its context. The CDR3 runs 14 residues. Trimming shortened V by 4 bases and J by 4 bases, and 11 bases separated the two germline ends. Germline lookup yields CDR1 SNHLY and CDR2 FYNNEI. Each sample gave at least 6.5 million isolated PBMCs. These data come from a study of blood T cells in healthy people across ages. Through a sample-barcoded 5' primer and a J-beta primer mix, a second PCR was run for about 6 to 12 cycles. MiXCR, run by TCRdb on the 5' RACE reads, gives a single entry per CDR3 protein. There are fewer than 750,000 distinct CDR3 sequences in the sample; under 55% occur only once, and 20% to 25% lies in the top ten.

V gene TRBV2 combines with J gene TRBJ1-5, with a possible D match to TRBD1 (6 bases). The sequence was obtained from a man older than 75 in good health. The sequencing input was blood. CDR3 sequence (DNA): TGTGCCAGCAGTGCGTGGACAGAAAATCAGCCCCAGCATTTT. Its translation: CASSAWTENQPQHF.